This TCR beta chain was observed in a study of regulatory T cells in long-lasting Graves disease. Stated time point: newly diagnosed GD, antithyroid drugs for less than 3 months. PBMCs were the source of the RNA used for TCR sequencing. CDR3-region Arm-PCR and iRepertoire HTBI primers produced the TCR beta libraries. TCRdb re-called the multiplex PCR reads with MiXCR, one entry per CDR3 protein. This table has hundreds of thousands of distinct CDR3 sequences, 15% to 20% appearing once. This clonotype was counted many times. V was shortened by 0 bases and J by 7 bases, with 8 bases between the two germline ends. This CDR3 is 13 amino acids long. Per germline, CDR1 SGDLS and CDR2 YYNGEE.

This clonotype was obtained from a female donor with Graves disease. The sample was peripheral blood mononuclear cells (PBMCs), taken at new diagnosis, from a patient treated with antithyroid drugs. The rearrangement links TRBV9 to TRBJ1-5; a weak D match, TRBD1 (5 bases). The CDR3 DNA is TGTGCCAGCAGCGTAGCTTCAGGGCAGCCCCAGCATTTT. Its translation: CASSVASGQPQHF.